Each of the 24 T cell receptor beta chains below was sequenced from the same sample in a study of vaccination effects on CD4 cells after COVID-19 (dated by TCRdb to between 2021 and 2022). The ViraFEST assay stimulated PBMC with viral peptide pools and then used TCR sequencing to identify antigen-specific CD4+ T cell clonotypes by expansion. After less than 13 days of culture, CD4+ T cells were isolated with the EasySep CD4+ T cell isolation kit. Negative nucleocapsid antibody results before and after vaccination confirmed that the healthy vaccine recipients had no prior SARS-CoV-2 infection. No cognate antigen is known for these TCRs. Library generation was performed with the immunoSEQ multiplex PCR assay. TCRdb provides this immuneACCESS table in a form limited to in-frame rearrangements. Some clones are lacking; in checked studies, under half of them reflect an unresolved V gene, and why the rest are absent is not known. The sample table records 20,000 to 25,000 clones; 60% to 75% of these occur just once. The top ten constitute 26% of the sample.

The sample consisted of CD4+ T cells from PBMCs cultured with HCoV-NL63 spike peptides, taken before COVID-19 vaccination. Explained via the paper, the cell subset or site label denotes: HCoV-NL63 spike overlapping peptide pool stimulation. The receptors originated from a human donor who received a COVID-19 vaccine.

Only one count was recorded for this clone. The V and J genes are TRBV30 and TRBJ1-1, with D possibly TRBD1 on 5 matching bases. Deletions cut 6 bases from V and 5 bases from J, with 13 bases between. Germline V lookup: CDR1 GTSNPN, CDR2 SVGIG (reference sequence). The CDR3 extends over 12 amino acids. The CDR3 reads CACMGGRTEAFF. The CDR3 DNA sequence: TGTGCCTGTATGGGGGGGAGGACTGAAGCTTTCTTT.

This chain uses TRBV6-5 with TRBJ1-2, with 7 bases matching TRBD1. This CDR3 is built from 15 residues. J was trimmed by 0 bases and V by 3 bases; bases with no gene match: 4. Germline CDR1 is MNHEY and CDR2 is SVGAGI. As DNA, the CDR3 is TGTGCCAGCAGTTATAACGACAGGGCTAACTATGGCTACACCTTC. Translating gives CASSYNDRANYGYTF.

In its sample, this clone was seen once. The J gene is TRBJ1-5, the V gene TRBV6-4; no definite D call. Trimming took off 5 bases at V and 0 bases at J, with 5 bases between the two ends. This CDR3 has 13 residues. Germline V gene sequence: CDR1 MRHNA, CDR2 SNTAGT. CDR3 region: CASSQNSNQPQHF. CDR3 coding DNA: TGTGCCAGCAGTCAGAATAGCAATCAGCCCCAGCATTTT.

This clone has a single count. The chain links TRBV5-1 to TRBJ2-1, with TRBD2 matching 8 bases. With V trimmed by 0 bases and J by 0 bases, 5 bases remained unmatched. Germline loops: CDR1 SGHRS, CDR2 YFSETQ. The CDR3 spans 17 residues. The CDR3 region is CASSLARTSGSYNEQFF. CDR3 coding DNA: TGCGCCAGCAGCTTGGCCCGAACTAGCGGCTCCTACAATGAGCAGTTCTTC.

The CDR3 sequence: CASSQVFNSQETQYF. The CDR3 DNA reads TGTGCCAGCAGCCAAGTGTTTAACTCTCAAGAGACCCAGTACTTC. This chain joins TRBV4-2 and TRBJ2-5, with unresolved D. The CDR3 extends over 15 amino acids. V was shortened by 1 base and J by 2 bases, with 11 bases between the two germline ends. The germline V gene encodes CDR1 LGHNA and CDR2 YNFKEQ.

This clone has a single count. The chain combines TRBV7-2 with TRBJ1-3; no firm D call. Germline values: CDR1 SGHTA, CDR2 FQGNSA. This CDR3 spans 15 amino acids. V lost 4 bases and J lost 0, with 10 bases in between. CDR3 protein: CASSSGRLSGNTIYF. CDR3 DNA sequence: TGTGCCAGCAGCTCAGGCAGGCTCTCTGGAAACACCATATATTTT.

This clone has a single count. This sequence joins TRBV27 and TRBJ2-3; 11 nucleotides agree with TRBD2. The germline V gene encodes CDR1 MNHEY and CDR2 SMNVEV (reference sequence). This CDR3 is 12 amino acids long. The V gene end was trimmed by 4 bases and the J gene end by 14 bases; junction bases not matched to a gene: 5. This CDR3 is CASSSLAGDRYF. As DNA, the CDR3 is TGTGCCAGCAGTTCACTAGCGGGAGATCGGTATTTT.

V usage is TRBV2 and J usage is TRBJ1-3; 8 bases line up with TRBD1. The CDR3 covers 17 residues. Losses at the gene ends were 7 bases for V and 0 bases for J; bases not matched to a gene: 11. CDR1 is SNHLY, CDR2 FYNNEI, per germline. This CDR3 is CASTSGDRLSSGNTIYF. The CDR3, as DNA: TGTGCCAGCACGAGCGGGGACAGGCTAAGCTCTGGAAACACCATATATTTT.

The rearrangement uses TRBV7-2 and TRBJ1-2; D not resolved. Between the trimmed V and J ends, which lost 9 bases and 3 bases, there was a span of 23 bases. Looked up from germline, CDR1 is SGHTA and CDR2 is FQGNSA. The CDR3 extends over 16 amino acids. In DNA, the CDR3 is TGTGCCAGTCATCGGTCGTCGGGTGATGAGTACTATGGCTACACCTTC. Translated: CASHRSSGDEYYGYTF.

The chain couples TRBV15 to TRBJ2-7; no firm D call. Germline loops: CDR1 LNHNV, CDR2 YYDKDF (reference sequence). This CDR3 is 17 amino acids long. V lost 1 base and J lost 0, with 16 bases in between. The chain's CDR3 is CATSRVPGWTSSYEQYF. The DNA for the CDR3 is TGTGCCACCAGCAGAGTGCCAGGATGGACCAGCTCCTACGAGCAGTACTTC.

This chain joins TRBV7-6 and TRBJ2-6; D is ambiguous. The CDR3 consists of 16 residues. Germline V gene data show CDR1 as SGHVS and CDR2 as FNYEAQ. V lost 2 bases, J lost 1 base, and 9 bases lay in between. The DNA of the CDR3 is TGTGCCAGCAGCTTATCAGGTGCTTCTGGGGCCAACGTCCTGACTTTC. Amino acids: CASSLSGASGANVLTF.

The chain has TRBV7-9 and TRBJ1-3; D perhaps matches TRBD1 (5 bases). Deletions cut 6 bases from V and 2 bases from J, with 11 bases between. The CDR3 spans 14 residues. The germline V gene has CDR1 SEHNR and CDR2 FQNEAQ (reference sequence). The CDR3 sequence is CASRIRGAGNTIYF. CDR3 nucleotides: TGTGCCAGCAGAATACGGGGGGCTGGAAACACCATATATTTT.

In this sample, this clone turned up once. The V call is TRBV18, the J call TRBJ2-7, with TRBD2 matching over 13 bases. The ends lost 3 bases at V and 5 bases at J; junction bases unmatched: 7. The CDR3 totals 16 residues. Germline V gives CDR1 KGHSH, CDR2 LQKENI. The CDR3 region is CASSPLGTSGNHEQYF. The CDR3 DNA sequence: TGTGCCAGCTCACCTCTCGGGACTAGCGGGAACCACGAGCAGTACTTC.

This clone is a singleton in its sample. This chain links TRBV7-2 with TRBJ1-2, with D tentatively TRBD1 (6 bases). This CDR3 has 13 amino acids. Germline lookup yields CDR1 SGHTA and CDR2 FQGNSA. V was clipped by 4 bases and J by 5 bases, with 11 bases between them. CDR3 sequence (DNA): TGTGCCAGCAGCTCAACACAGGGTTATGGCTACACCTTC. As protein: CASSSTQGYGYTF.

This chain joins TRBV3-1 (or the pseudogene TRBV3-2) and TRBJ1-6; maybe TRBD1 (6 bases). Germline V gene lookup returns CDR1 LGHDT and CDR2 YNNKEL (reference sequence). Trimming cost V 4 bases and J 7 bases, with 11 bases left between them. The length of the CDR3 is 14 residues. The chain's CDR3 is CASSPGQINSPLHF. The CDR3 region has the DNA TGTGCCAGCAGCCCAGGACAGATAAATTCACCCCTCCACTTT.

This chain connects TRBV2 to TRBJ2-1; D is ambiguous. The V gene's germline CDR1 is SNHLY and CDR2 FYNNEI. Deletions cut 6 bases from V and 10 bases from J, with 16 bases between. The CDR3 totals 13 residues. The CDR3 nucleotides read TGTGCCAGCAGGCCCCAGGTAGTAGGGGAGCAGTTCTTC. The encoded protein is CASRPQVVGEQFF.

The CDR3 region has the DNA TGTGCCAGCAGCTATCGGGGAAATAGCAATCAGCCCCAGCATTTT. It codes for CASSYRGNSNQPQHF. V gene TRBV7-2 combines with J gene TRBJ1-5; no definite D call. CDR3 length: 15 residues. Germline CDR1 SGHTA, CDR2 FQGNSA. V was trimmed by 4 bases and J by 0 bases, leaving 10 bases between them.

The rearrangement joins TRBV21-1 to TRBJ2-4; no check of the table's D call, TRBD1, against the DNA was made. TRBV21-1 is an annotated pseudogene. The CDR3 spans 15 residues. The CDR3 DNA reads TGTGCCAGCAGCTTGGAACAGGCAGCCAAAAACATTCAGTACTTC. Translated: CASSLEQAAKNIQYF.

The chain recombines TRBV5-1 with TRBJ1-6, with a possible D match to TRBD1 (5 bases). Germline-derived CDR1 and CDR2 are SGHRS and YFSETQ. The length of the CDR3 is 16 residues. Trimming removed 1 base at V and 2 bases at J, with 10 bases between. Here the CDR3 reads CASSLWGSAYNSPLHF. The CDR3 nucleotides are TGCGCCAGCAGCTTGTGGGGGAGCGCCTATAATTCACCCCTCCACTTT.

The chain carries TRBV3-1 (or the pseudogene TRBV3-2) and TRBJ2-7; the D call may be TRBD1 or TRBD2 (5 bases each). V shed 1 base and J shed 0 bases, with 19 bases lying between them. There are 18 residues in the CDR3. The germline CDR1 and CDR2 sequences are LGHDT and YNNKEL (reference sequence). The CDR3 loop is CASSQALPTGTGSYEQYF. The CDR3 DNA follows: TGTGCCAGCAGCCAAGCCCTACCCACCGGGACGGGCTCCTACGAGCAGTACTTC.

The chain joins TRBV4-2 to TRBJ2-2, with 8 bases matching TRBD1. The CDR3 length is 15 residues. Trimming removed 3 bases from V and 7 bases from J; junction bases left unmatched: 7. Germline loops: CDR1 LGHNA, CDR2 YNFKEQ. CDR3 bases: TGTGCCAGCAGCCAGATGGACAGGGATAACGGGGAGCTGTTTTTT. As protein: CASSQMDRDNGELFF.

This clone was seen a handful of times. The chain joins TRBV4-3 to TRBJ1-1; 7 bases are a match to TRBD1. V gave up 6 bases and J gave up 12 bases; unmatched junction bases: 16. The CDR3 consists of 14 residues. Germline V gene sequence: CDR1 LGHNA, CDR2 YSLEER. The DNA for the CDR3 is TGCGCCAGCAGACAACAGGGGACCTCGTCGGGGACTTTCTTT. Its protein is CASRQQGTSSGTFF.

The chain has TRBV5-4 and TRBJ1-2, with a tentative D call TRBD1 (5 bases). This CDR3 contains 15 residues. Germline V CDR1 and CDR2: SGHNT, YYREEE (reference sequence). Deletions cut 2 bases from V and 2 bases from J, with 13 bases between. The CDR3 region is CASSLLGGSNYGYTF. The CDR3 DNA reads TGTGCCAGCAGCTTACTTGGGGGGTCCAACTATGGCTACACCTTC.

V and J are TRBV2 and TRBJ2-7, with 7 bases lining up with TRBD2. The CDR3 is 14 amino acids. CDR1 is SNHLY and CDR2 is FYNNEI in the germline V gene. Losses at the gene ends were 2 bases for V and 0 bases for J; bases not matched to a gene: 1. DNA of the CDR3: TGTGCCAGCAGTGAACTAGCGGTCTCCTACGAGCAGTACTTC. It translates to CASSELAVSYEQYF. Full variable domain (outside the CDR3, taken from reference TRBV2 and TRBJ2-7): EPEVTQTPSHQVTQMGQEVILRCVPISNHLYFYWYRQILGQKVEFLVSFYNNEISEKSEIFDDQFSVERPDGSNFTLKIRSTKLEDSAMYFCASSELAVSYEQYFGPGTRLTVT.